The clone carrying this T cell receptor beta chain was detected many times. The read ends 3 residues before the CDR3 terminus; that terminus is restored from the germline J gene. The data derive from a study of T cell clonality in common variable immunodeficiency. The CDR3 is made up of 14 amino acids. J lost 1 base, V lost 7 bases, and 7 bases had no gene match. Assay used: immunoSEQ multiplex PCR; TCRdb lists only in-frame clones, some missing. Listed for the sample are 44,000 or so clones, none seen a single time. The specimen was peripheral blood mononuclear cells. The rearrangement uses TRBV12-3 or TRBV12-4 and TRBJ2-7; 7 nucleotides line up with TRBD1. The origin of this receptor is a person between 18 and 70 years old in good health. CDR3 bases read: TGTGCCAGCACCGTGAGACAGGGTTCCTACGAG. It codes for CASTVRQGSYE. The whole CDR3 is CASTVRQGSYEQYF.